One sample yielded the 2 T cell receptor beta chains listed below, sequenced in a study of identical twins. TCRdb fed the 5' RACE reads into MiXCR, producing one record per CDR3 protein. The sample has some 300,000 distinct CDR3 sequences; more than 9% are singletons. These data were likewise used in another study, on yellow fever vaccine responses in identical twins.

The sample comprised CD8+ T cells sorted from blood. The receptors originated from a woman under 30 in good health.

The J gene is TRBJ2-3, the V gene TRBV12-5; 7 bases are shared with TRBD1. CDR3 length: 12 amino acids. Unmatched junction bases numbered 5, after V lost 5 bases and J lost 9 bases. Germline assignment: CDR1 LGHNT and CDR2 FRNRAP. The CDR3 reads CASGLGDRTQYF. CDR3 sequence (DNA): TGTGCTAGTGGTCTCGGGGACAGAACGCAGTATTTT. Filled out from reference TRBV12-5 and TRBJ2-3, the complete variable domain reads DARVTQTPRHKVTEMGQEVTMRCQPILGHNTVFWYRQTMMQGLELLAYFRNRAPLDDSGMPKDRFSAEMPDATLATLKIQPSEPRDSAVYFCASGLGDRTQYFGPGTRLTVL.

The chain combines TRBV5-6 with TRBJ2-5, with 9 bases identical to TRBD1. The CDR3 contains 16 residues. Unmatched junction bases numbered 9, after V lost 4 bases and J lost 2 bases. CDR1 is SGHDT and CDR2 is YYEEEE in the germline V gene. The CDR3: CASSPKGTGSQETQYF. The DNA for the CDR3 is TGTGCCAGCAGCCCCAAAGGGACAGGGAGTCAAGAGACCCAGTACTTC.